These 30 T cell receptor beta chains came from one sample sequenced in a study of human T cells and chemical hapten exposure. TCRdb re-called the RACE reads through MiXCR, storing one row per CDR3 protein. In the table there are about 120,000 distinct CDR3 sequences, 12% of which are singletons. Time point given: patch test 1, 2 weeks after DPC sensitization. Treatment described: therapeutic diphenylcyclopropenone sensitization with weekly scalp DPC. This specimen consisted of whole blood, obtained in connection with sensitization to the hapten diphenylcyclopropenone (DPC). Receptor source: a woman aged 45-60 years with alopecia areata. Some clones in this sample may be carry-over from other donors' samples.

This clonotype showed up just a few times. The chain combines TRBV24-1 with TRBJ1-1; TRBD1 matches 9 bases. Trimming removed 3 bases from V and 5 bases from J; junction bases left unmatched: 9. In germline, CDR1 is KGHDR, CDR2 SFDVKD. The CDR3 has 16 amino acids. CDR3 bases: TGTGCCACCAGTGATCTCGAACAGGGGGCGCGGACTGAAGCTTTCTTT. Translation: CATSDLEQGARTEAFF.

CDR3 loop: CSARGTDPQQYF. The CDR3 bases are TGCAGTGCTAGAGGTACAGACCCCCAGCAGTACTTC. The chain couples TRBV20-1 to TRBJ2-7; D uncertain. This CDR3 has 12 amino acids. Germline values: CDR1 DFQATT, CDR2 SNEGSKA (reference sequence). Trimming took off 1 base at V and 8 bases at J, with 12 bases between the two ends.

This clonotype was recorded many times. The chain carries TRBV7-6 and TRBJ2-3, with 12 bases lining up with TRBD2. Germline loops: CDR1 SGHVS, CDR2 FNYEAQ. The CDR3 totals 18 residues. Trimming cost V 4 bases and J 4 bases; bases outside gene matches: 12. CDR3 residues: CASSSTTRLAGVPDTQYF. DNA for the CDR3: TGTGCCAGCAGCTCAACCACTCGACTAGCGGGAGTCCCAGATACGCAGTATTTT.

The chain employs TRBV10-3 and TRBJ1-4, with a tentative D call TRBD1 (5 bases). With 4 bases removed from V and 2 bases from J, the gap between germline ends came to 8 bases. The CDR3 is made up of 14 amino acids. Per the germline V gene, CDR1 is ENHRY and CDR2 is SYGVKD. As DNA, the CDR3 is TGTGCCATCAGTGCGGACACGACTAATGAAAAACTGTTTTTT. Translated, it gives CAISADTTNEKLFF.

This clonotype came up a few times. The chain links TRBV18 to TRBJ1-6; tentatively, D is TRBD1 (5 bases). V lost 5 bases to trimming and J lost 7 bases, with 12 bases between them. CDR1 is KGHSH, CDR2 LQKENI, per germline. The CDR3 is made up of 14 amino acids. The CDR3 bases are TGTGCCAGCTCATTCGACACAGGAAATTCACCCCTCCACTTT. This codes for CASSFDTGNSPLHF. Full variable domain (outside the CDR3, taken from reference TRBV18 and TRBJ1-6): NAGVMQNPRHLVRRRGQEARLRCSPMKGHSHVYWYRQLPEEGLKFMVYLQKENIIDESGMPKERFSAEFPKEGPSILRIQQVVRGDSAAYFCASSFDTGNSPLHFGNGTRLTVT.

J is TRBJ2-2 and V is TRBV3-1; D is perhaps TRBD1 (5 bases). Between the trimmed V and J ends, which lost 3 bases and 2 bases, there was a span of 10 bases. Germline CDR1 and CDR2: LGHDT and YNNKEL (reference sequence). The CDR3 length is 15 residues. CDR3 nucleotide sequence: TGTGCCAGCAGCCAGAGACAGTTAAACACCGGGGAGCTGTTTTTT. This sequence encodes CASSQRQLNTGELFF.

The J gene is TRBJ1-2, the V gene TRBV6-1; D is possibly TRBD1 (5 bases). Germline V gene lookup returns CDR1 MNHNS and CDR2 SASEGT. There are 16 residues in the CDR3. V was shortened by 0 bases and J by 0 bases, with 11 bases between the two germline ends. This CDR3 is CASSEALQGPNYGYTF. DNA for the CDR3: TGTGCCAGCAGTGAAGCGCTTCAGGGACCTAACTATGGCTACACCTTC.

This rearrangement joins TRBV10-2 to TRBJ2-1, with 12 bases matching TRBD2. This CDR3 has 15 residues. Germline V CDR1 and CDR2: WSHSY, SAAADI. The trim removed 1 base at V and 8 bases at J, leaving 3 bases unmatched. The CDR3 nucleotides are TGCGCCAGCAGTGAGTGGACTAGCGGGGTCCATGAGCAGTTCTTC. It codes for CASSEWTSGVHEQFF.

Ten or more counts support this clonotype. V gene TRBV20-1 combines with J gene TRBJ1-2; 8 bases line up with TRBD1. Germline V gene sequence: CDR1 DFQATT, CDR2 SNEGSKA (reference sequence). With V trimmed by 3 bases and J by 4 bases, 10 bases remained unmatched. The length of the CDR3 is 15 residues. CDR3 amino acids: CSASDSWTGTYGYTF. The DNA of the CDR3 is TGCAGTGCTAGCGATTCCTGGACAGGGACCTATGGCTACACCTTC.

The chain has TRBV7-2 and TRBJ1-1; TRBD1 is a possible D gene (5 bases). The CDR3 length is 14 residues. V dropped 2 bases and J dropped 0 bases, with 7 bases sitting between them. CDR1 is SGHTA and CDR2 is FQGNSA in the germline V gene. CDR3 loop: CASSLIRVNTEAFF. The CDR3 DNA follows: TGTGCCAGCAGCTTAATCAGGGTGAACACTGAAGCTTTCTTT.

The chain links TRBV2 to TRBJ2-3; possibly TRBD1 or TRBD2 for D (5 bases each). The CDR3 spans 14 residues. V was pared by 0 bases and J by 2 bases, with 6 bases between. Germline V gene data show CDR1 as SNHLY and CDR2 as FYNNEI. The CDR3 region is CASSEAGPTDTQYF. The CDR3 DNA follows: TGTGCCAGCAGTGAAGCGGGACCCACAGATACGCAGTATTTT.

This clonotype was found a few times. This chain joins TRBV7-6 and TRBJ1-1; D remains unclear. Germline lookup yields CDR1 SGHVS and CDR2 FNYEAQ. This CDR3 region has 14 residues. V lost 5 bases and J lost 3, with 13 bases in between. The CDR3 sequence: CASSTRREDTEAFF. The CDR3 DNA reads as TGTGCCAGCAGCACAAGGAGGGAGGACACTGAAGCTTTCTTT.

This clonotype was detected many times. This sequence joins TRBV18 and TRBJ1-4; weak D call: TRBD1 (5 bases). The CDR3 contains 17 residues. Trimming cost V 6 bases and J 6 bases, with 23 bases left between them. CDR1 is KGHSH and CDR2 is LQKENI in the germline V gene. The CDR3 region is CASSANPRVGLDEKLFF. The CDR3 DNA reads TGTGCCAGCTCTGCAAACCCCAGGGTTGGTTTAGATGAAAAACTGTTTTTT.

This clonotype was seen ten or more times. The J gene is TRBJ1-1, the V gene TRBV11-2; D uncertain. CDR1 and CDR2 (germline): SGHAT, FQNNGV. There are 13 residues in the CDR3. Trimming stripped 5 bases from V and 4 bases from J, with 11 bases between. The CDR3 here is CASSQDPVTEAFF. The CDR3 coding sequence is TGTGCCAGCAGCCAAGACCCAGTCACTGAAGCTTTCTTT.

Worth noting for this clonotype: This may come from a read error, since a much larger clone is one base off. This chain joins TRBV19 and TRBJ2-1, with 9 bases fitting TRBD1. V lost 0 bases to trimming and J lost 5 bases; unmatched junction nucleotides: 8. The CDR3 extends over 17 amino acids. The V gene's germline CDR1 is LNHDA and CDR2 SQIVND (reference sequence). CDR3 amino acids: CASSIETYRGPDNEQFF. The CDR3 DNA reads as TGTGCCAGTAGTATAGAGACGTACAGGGGGCCTGACAATGAGCAGTTCTTC.

The chain carries TRBV12-3 or TRBV12-4 and TRBJ2-7; unclear D gene. Trimming stripped 2 bases from V and 4 bases from J, with 12 bases between. The CDR3 has 14 residues. CDR3: CASSLSGSSYEQYF. DNA of the CDR3: TGTGCCAGCAGTTTATCTGGCAGCTCATACGAGCAGTACTTC.

This clonotype was seen more than once but under ten times. The CDR3: CASSKEGIANYGYTF. Here the CDR3 DNA reads TGTGCCAGCAGCAAGGAGGGGATAGCTAACTATGGCTACACCTTC. V gene TRBV7-2 combines with J gene TRBJ1-2; possibly TRBD1 for D (5 bases). In germline, CDR1 is SGHTA, CDR2 FQGNSA. V was trimmed by 5 bases and J by 0 bases, leaving 13 bases between them. CDR3 length: 15 amino acids.

CDR3 nucleotides: TGTGCCACCAGTGACGGACTAGCGGGGGGCACCCAAGAGACCCAGTACTTC. This gives the protein CATSDGLAGGTQETQYF. The chain employs TRBV24-1 and TRBJ2-5; 14 bases are a match to TRBD2. J gave up 1 base and V 4 bases, and 4 bases lay outside the gene matches. In germline, CDR1 is KGHDR, CDR2 SFDVKD. The length of the CDR3 is 17 residues.

The chain uses TRBV21-1 and TRBJ2-7; the table calls TRBD1, which could not be checked here. TRBV21-1 corresponds to a pseudogene. The CDR3 spans 14 residues. The CDR3 region has the DNA TGTGCCAAGGGCGGTCGGGGCGGAGGAAACGAGCAGTACTTC. Translating it yields CAKGGRGGGNEQYF.

This clonotype was counted a few times. The chain carries TRBV7-9 and TRBJ2-7, with D possibly TRBD1 on 5 matching bases. Germline V lookup: CDR1 SEHNR, CDR2 FQNEAQ (reference sequence). The CDR3 loop spans 11 amino acids. With 8 bases removed from V and 3 bases from J, the gap between germline ends came to 8 bases. This chain's CDR3 is CASQGLYEQYF. The CDR3 nucleotides read TGTGCCAGCCAGGGTCTCTACGAGCAGTACTTC.

A few counts support this clonotype. The V call is TRBV2, the J call TRBJ1-5, with 7 bases matching TRBD1. The CDR3 has 15 residues. Trimming removed 1 base from V and 4 bases from J; junction bases left unmatched: 4. Per the germline V gene, CDR1 is SNHLY and CDR2 is FYNNEI. In nucleotides, the CDR3 is TGTGCCAGCAGTGAAGGGACAGGATCAAATCAGCCCCAGCATTTT. Protein: CASSEGTGSNQPQHF.

Ten or more counts support this clonotype. The chain carries TRBV12-3 or TRBV12-4 and TRBJ1-5; the match to TRBD1 covers 12 bases. The CDR3 is made up of 15 amino acids. Germline trimming cut 3 bases from V and 6 bases from J; bases unmatched to any gene: 3. The CDR3 region has the DNA TGTGCCAGCAGTTTGGGGACAGGGGGCGGTCAGCCCCAGCATTTT. Translated: CASSLGTGGGQPQHF.

A word on this clonotype: Mismatch with germline at one junction end may stem from a read error. This chain links TRBV24-1 with TRBJ2-7, with D perhaps matching TRBD2 (6 bases). The CDR3 has 15 amino acids. CDR1 and CDR2 from the germline V gene are KGHDR and SFDVKD. CDR3 in amino acids: CATSDSGGNSYEQYF. In nucleotides, the CDR3 is TGTGCCACCAGCGATTCCGGCGGGAATTCCTACGAGCAGTACTTC.

As DNA, the CDR3 is TGCAGCGTCGCGACGCGGACTCGGGCTGAAGCTTTCTTT. Translated, it gives CSVATRTRAEAFF. The J gene is TRBJ1-1, the V gene TRBV29-1; D is undetermined. From germline, CDR1 is SQVTM and CDR2 ANQGSEA. The length of the CDR3 is 13 residues. V was clipped by 6 bases and J by 6 bases, with 17 bases between them. Based on the CDR3 plus reference TRBV29-1 and TRBJ1-1, the full variable domain is SAVISQKPSRDICQRGTSLTIQCQVDSQVTMMFWYRQQPGQSLTLIATANQGSEATYESGFVIDKFPISRPNLTFSTLTVSNMSPEDSSIYLCSVATRTRAEAFFGQGTRLTVV.

The rearrangement joins TRBV10-2 to TRBJ1-1; 9 positions match TRBD1. The CDR3 consists of 15 residues. Looked up from germline, CDR1 is WSHSY and CDR2 is SAAADI. Trimming took 5 bases from V and 5 from J; bases not matched to a gene: 9. Here the CDR3 reads CASSLSGTGRTEAFF. CDR3 coding DNA: TGCGCCAGCAGTTTGTCCGGGACAGGGCGGACTGAAGCTTTCTTT.

This clonotype came up a few times. The chain couples TRBV4-1 to TRBJ2-7, with 7 bases matching TRBD2. With V trimmed by 1 base and J by 4 bases, 7 bases remained unmatched. Germline values: CDR1 MGHRA, CDR2 YSYEKL. This CDR3 spans 15 amino acids. The CDR3 loop reads CASSQGAGTRYEQYF. The DNA of the CDR3 is TGCGCCAGCAGCCAAGGAGCGGGAACTCGATACGAGCAGTACTTC.

A few counts support this clonotype. This chain joins TRBV28 and TRBJ2-2; 8 bases match TRBD2. J was trimmed by 3 bases and V by 4 bases; bases with no gene match: 10. The length of the CDR3 is 17 residues. Germline V gene sequence: CDR1 MDHEN, CDR2 SYDVKM. CDR3 amino acids: CASSSPRGGRDTGELFF. CDR3 nucleotides: TGTGCCAGCAGTTCCCCACGGGGGGGGAGAGACACCGGGGAGCTGTTTTTT. The whole variable domain, filled in from reference TRBV28 and TRBJ2-2, reads DVKVTQSSRYLVKRTGEKVFLECVQDMDHENMFWYRQDPGLGLRLIYFSYDVKMKEKGDIPEGYSVSREKKERFSLILESASTNQTSMYLCASSSPRGGRDTGELFFGEGSRLTVL.

The V call is TRBV7-9, the J call TRBJ2-1, with 9 nucleotides matching TRBD2. The V and J ends lost 1 base and 5 bases, in that order; junction bases with no gene match: 6. Germline-derived CDR1 and CDR2 are SEHNR and FQNEAQ (reference sequence). This CDR3 is built from 16 residues. CDR3 residues: CASSLGLAGTHNEQFF. The CDR3 nucleotides are TGTGCCAGCAGCTTAGGTCTAGCGGGGACGCACAATGAGCAGTTCTTC.

This clonotype came up many times. The chain links TRBV5-6 to TRBJ2-3; D is ambiguous. Germline V gene data show CDR1 as SGHDT and CDR2 as YYEEEE. V lost 0 bases to trimming and J lost 1 base, with 9 bases between them. The CDR3 is made up of 15 amino acids. CDR3 nucleotide sequence: TGTGCCAGCAGCTTGGGTCAGGTGGGCACAGATACGCAGTATTTT. It is translated as CASSLGQVGTDTQYF. The full variable domain, in which reference TRBV5-6 and TRBJ2-3 provide the parts outside the CDR3, is DAGVTQSPTHLIKTRGQQVTLRCSPKSGHDTVSWYQQALGQGPQFIFQYYEEEERQRGNFPDRFSGHQFPNYSSELNVNALLLGDSALYLCASSLGQVGTDTQYFGPGTRLTVL.

This clonotype was counted a few times. V usage is TRBV6-8 and J usage is TRBJ1-1; no clear D gene. CDR1 is MNHGY, CDR2 SAAAGT, per germline. The length of the CDR3 is 12 residues. The germline V and J ends were trimmed by 7 bases and 7 bases, with 13 bases remaining between them. The CDR3 sequence: CASTHREGEAFF. CDR3 coding DNA: TGTGCCAGCACCCACCGCGAGGGTGAAGCTTTCTTT.